This entry concerns a single T cell receptor (beta chain). Antigen: not known. All of the isolated RNA was reverse transcribed, so expressed TCRB transcripts were sequenced. An average approximately 3.3 million reads came from naive, central memory and regulatory T cell samples. TCRdb keeps only in-frame clones here, not all; method: immunoSEQ multiplex PCR. The sample lists under 400,000 clones, around 12% occurring once. The data originate from a study of beta chain features in type 1 diabetes. The study's findings and limits: The question left open here concerned HLA type influencing TCRB rearrangement. Healthy donors had naive, central memory and Treg TCRB repertoires that appeared less similar than those seen among patients.

Using CD45RO/CCR7/CD25/CD127/CD95/CD27, CD4+ naive, central memory, regulatory and stem cell-like memory cells were sorted. This clonotype was sampled from a man in his late teens or twenties in good health. The sequencing sample was made of naive CD4+ T cells from blood.

This CDR3 is CASSQTVYGEQFF. The CDR3 bases are TGTGCCAGCAGTCAGACAGTCTATGGTGAGCAGTTCTTC. The chain links TRBV2 to TRBJ2-1; D is possibly TRBD1 (5 bases). V lost 5 bases to trimming and J lost 9 bases, with 14 bases between them. This CDR3 has 13 residues. From germline, CDR1 is SNHLY and CDR2 FYNNEI.